The clone carrying this T cell receptor beta chain was seen a handful of times. This specimen belongs to a study of blood T cell repertoires in COVID-19. The CDR3 has 13 amino acids. Germline V gene sequence: CDR1 WNHNN, CDR2 SYGVQD (reference sequence). V lost 3 bases and J 5 bases, leaving 8 bases between the germline ends. Data came from immunoSEQ multiplex PCR; TCRdb stores just in-frame clones and leaves some out. The data show some 180,000 clones, with roughly four fifths seen just once and about 7% held by the top ten. The sequenced material came from peripheral blood. The V call is TRBV10-1, the J call TRBJ2-1, with D tentatively TRBD1 (6 bases). The clonotype comes from a human donor in a cohort sampled during active COVID-19. The CDR3 DNA follows: TGCGCCAGCAGTGACTACAGGGACAATGAGCAGTTCTTC. It specifies CASSDYRDNEQFF.